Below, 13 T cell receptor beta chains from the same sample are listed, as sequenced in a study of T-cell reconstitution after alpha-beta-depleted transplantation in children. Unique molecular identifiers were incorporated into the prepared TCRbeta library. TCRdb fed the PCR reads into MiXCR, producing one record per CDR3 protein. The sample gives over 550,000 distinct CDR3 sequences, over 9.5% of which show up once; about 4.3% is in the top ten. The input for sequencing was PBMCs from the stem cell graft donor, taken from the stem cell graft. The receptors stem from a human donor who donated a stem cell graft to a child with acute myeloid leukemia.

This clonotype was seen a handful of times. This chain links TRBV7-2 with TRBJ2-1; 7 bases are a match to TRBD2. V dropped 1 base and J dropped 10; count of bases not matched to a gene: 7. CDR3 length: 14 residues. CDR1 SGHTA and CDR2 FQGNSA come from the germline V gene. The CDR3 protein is CASSLVRESNEQFF. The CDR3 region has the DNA TGTGCCAGCAGCTTAGTGCGGGAGTCCAACGAGCAGTTCTTC.

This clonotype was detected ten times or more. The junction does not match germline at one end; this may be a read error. The CDR3 coding sequence is TGTGCCAGCAGTCCCCTCGGGTTAGCGGGAGGCCCAACTAGGTTC. This codes for CASSPLGLAGGPTRF. The gene calls are TRBV28 and TRBJ2-1; 10 bases map to TRBD2. In germline, CDR1 is MDHEN, CDR2 SYDVKM. The CDR3 is 15 amino acids.

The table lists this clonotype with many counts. CDR3 sequence reads: CSVEKRRLAGLGDTQYF. The CDR3 DNA is TGCAGCGTTGAAAAGAGACGACTAGCGGGCCTAGGGGATACGCAGTATTTT. The chain has TRBV29-1 and TRBJ2-3; 10 bases are shared with TRBD2. CDR1 is SQVTM, CDR2 ANQGSEA, per germline. This CDR3 has 17 residues. V shed 2 bases, J shed 6 bases, and the junction held 14 bases outside the gene matches.

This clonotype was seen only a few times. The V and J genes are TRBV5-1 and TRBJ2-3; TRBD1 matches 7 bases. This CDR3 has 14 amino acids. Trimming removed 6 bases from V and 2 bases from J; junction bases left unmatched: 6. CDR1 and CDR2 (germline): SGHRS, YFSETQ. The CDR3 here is CASIEGQTTDTQYF. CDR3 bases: TGCGCCAGCATAGAGGGACAGACCACAGATACGCAGTATTTT.

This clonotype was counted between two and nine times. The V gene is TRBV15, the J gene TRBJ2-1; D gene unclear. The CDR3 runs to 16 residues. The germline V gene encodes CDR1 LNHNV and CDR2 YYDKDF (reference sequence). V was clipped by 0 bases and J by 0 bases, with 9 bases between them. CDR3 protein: CATSREKRASYNEQFF. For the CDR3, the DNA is TGTGCCACCAGCAGAGAGAAGAGAGCCTCCTACAATGAGCAGTTCTTC. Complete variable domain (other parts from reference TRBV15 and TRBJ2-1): DAMVIQNPRYQVTQFGKPVTLSCSQTLNHNVMYWYQQKSSQAPKLLFHYYDKDFNNEADTPDNFQSRRPNTSFCFLDIRSPGLGDTAMYLCATSREKRASYNEQFFGPGTRLTVL.

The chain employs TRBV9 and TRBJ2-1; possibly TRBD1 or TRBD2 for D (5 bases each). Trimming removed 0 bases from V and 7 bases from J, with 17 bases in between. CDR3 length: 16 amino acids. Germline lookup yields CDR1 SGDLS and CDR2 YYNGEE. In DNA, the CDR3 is TGTGCCAGCAGCGTAGGGGGGAGCTCCCAGGGAAATGAGCAGTTCTTC. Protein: CASSVGGSSQGNEQFF.

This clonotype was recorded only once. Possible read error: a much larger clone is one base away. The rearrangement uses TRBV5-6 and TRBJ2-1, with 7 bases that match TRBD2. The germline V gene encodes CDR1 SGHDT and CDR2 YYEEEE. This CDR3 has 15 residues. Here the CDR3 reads CASSHPSGSYNEQIF. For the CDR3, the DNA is TGTGCCAGCAGCCACCCTAGCGGCTCCTACAATGAGCAGATCTTC.

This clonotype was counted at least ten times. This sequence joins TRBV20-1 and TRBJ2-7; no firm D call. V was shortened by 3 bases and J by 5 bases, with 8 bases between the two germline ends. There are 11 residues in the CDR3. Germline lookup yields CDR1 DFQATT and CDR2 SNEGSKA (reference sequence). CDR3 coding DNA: TGCAGTGCTAGGACGGCCGACGAGCAGTACTTC. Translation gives CSARTADEQYF.

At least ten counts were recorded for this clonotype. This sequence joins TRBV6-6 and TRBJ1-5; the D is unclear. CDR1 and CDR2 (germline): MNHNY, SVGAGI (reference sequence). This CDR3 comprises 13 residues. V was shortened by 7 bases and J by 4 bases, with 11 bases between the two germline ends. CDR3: CASTGILNQPQHF. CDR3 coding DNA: TGTGCCAGCACTGGAATCCTAAATCAGCCCCAGCATTTT.

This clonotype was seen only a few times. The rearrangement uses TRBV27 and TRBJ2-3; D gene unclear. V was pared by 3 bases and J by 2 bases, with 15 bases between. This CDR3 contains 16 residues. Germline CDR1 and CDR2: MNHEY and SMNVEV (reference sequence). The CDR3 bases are TGTGCCAGCAGTTTTTCGGGCCTACCCCTCACAGATACGCAGTATTTT. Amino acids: CASSFSGLPLTDTQYF.

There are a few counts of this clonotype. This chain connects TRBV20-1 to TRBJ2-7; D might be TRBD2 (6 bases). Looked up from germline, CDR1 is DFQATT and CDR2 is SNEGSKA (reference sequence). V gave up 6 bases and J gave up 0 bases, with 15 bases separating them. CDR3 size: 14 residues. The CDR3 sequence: CSARGLSSSYEQYF. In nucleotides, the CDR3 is TGCAGTGCACGGGGACTTTCGAGCTCCTACGAGCAGTACTTC.

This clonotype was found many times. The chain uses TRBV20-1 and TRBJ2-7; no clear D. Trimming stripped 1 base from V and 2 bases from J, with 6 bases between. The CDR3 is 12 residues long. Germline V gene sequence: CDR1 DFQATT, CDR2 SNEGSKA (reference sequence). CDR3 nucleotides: TGCAGTGCTAGAGCGACCCCCTACGAGCAGTACTTC. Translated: CSARATPYEQYF.

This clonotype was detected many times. The CDR3 DNA reads as TGTGCCAGCAGCTCATCTAGCGGGAGGCGCTCAGATACGCAGTATTTT. Its protein is CASSSSSGRRSDTQYF. V gene TRBV7-9 combines with J gene TRBJ2-3, with 11 bases identical to TRBD2. CDR1 SEHNR and CDR2 FQNEAQ come from the germline V gene (reference sequence). V lost 4 bases to trimming and J lost 4 bases; unmatched junction nucleotides: 7. This CDR3 region has 16 residues. The variable domain in full, completed from reference TRBV7-9 and TRBJ2-3, reads DTGVSQNPRHKITKRGQNVTFRCDPISEHNRLYWYRQTLGQGPEFLTYFQNEAQLEKSRLLSDRFSAERPKGSFSTLEIQRTEQGDSAMYLCASSSSSGRRSDTQYFGPGTRLTVL.